This note documents a single T cell receptor beta chain sequence. Original handling: Nucleated cell counts were estimated from reference gene primer amplification. Profiling relied on immunoSEQ multiplex PCR, and the TCRdb table lists in-frame clones only, not all of them. D and trimming were read from the DNA, whereas the V and J calls and clone size are those reported in that table. The data hold some 50,000 clones, with around 84% observed a single time. The data stem from a study of blood T cell repertoires in COVID-19. For the study at large: The study drew acute and convalescent COVID-19 samples from the United States, Italy and Spain. The cDNA or gDNA used as material had been derived from T cells, B-cell-depleted T cells, or PBMCs.

Germline CDR1 is SGDLS and CDR2 is YYNGEE. CDR3 length: 14 amino acids. V lost 2 bases to trimming and J lost 5 bases, with 10 bases between them. This sequence originates from a man aged 45 to 65 with active COVID-19. The chain couples TRBV9 to TRBJ2-2; D not certain. Sequences were obtained from peripheral blood. The DNA for the CDR3 is TGTGCCAGCAGCGTCTCAGTAATTACCGGGGAGCTGTTTTTT. It codes for CASSVSVITGELFF.